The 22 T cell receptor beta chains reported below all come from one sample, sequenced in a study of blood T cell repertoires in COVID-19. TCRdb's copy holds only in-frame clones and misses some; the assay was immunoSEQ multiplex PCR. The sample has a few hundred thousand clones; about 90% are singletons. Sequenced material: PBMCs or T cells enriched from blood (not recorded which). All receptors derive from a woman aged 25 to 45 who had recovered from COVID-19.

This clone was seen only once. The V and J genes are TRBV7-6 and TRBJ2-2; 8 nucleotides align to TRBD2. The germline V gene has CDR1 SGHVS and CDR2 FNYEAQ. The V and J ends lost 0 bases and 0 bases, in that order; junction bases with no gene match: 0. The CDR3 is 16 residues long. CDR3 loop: CASSLAGGANTGELFF. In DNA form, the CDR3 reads TGTGCCAGCAGCTTAGCCGGGGGGGCGAACACCGGGGAGCTGTTTTTT.

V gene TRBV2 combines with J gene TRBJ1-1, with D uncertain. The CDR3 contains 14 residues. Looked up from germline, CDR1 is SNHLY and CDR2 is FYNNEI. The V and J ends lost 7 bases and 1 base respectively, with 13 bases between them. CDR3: CASNPRVANTEAFF. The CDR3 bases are TGTGCCAGCAACCCCCGGGTGGCGAACACTGAAGCTTTCTTT.

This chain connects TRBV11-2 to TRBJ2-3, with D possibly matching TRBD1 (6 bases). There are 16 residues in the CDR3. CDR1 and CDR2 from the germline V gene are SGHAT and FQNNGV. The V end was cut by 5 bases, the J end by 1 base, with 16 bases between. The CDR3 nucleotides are TGTGCCAGCAGCGGAACGTGGGACACTCGCACAGATACGCAGTATTTT. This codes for CASSGTWDTRTDTQYF.

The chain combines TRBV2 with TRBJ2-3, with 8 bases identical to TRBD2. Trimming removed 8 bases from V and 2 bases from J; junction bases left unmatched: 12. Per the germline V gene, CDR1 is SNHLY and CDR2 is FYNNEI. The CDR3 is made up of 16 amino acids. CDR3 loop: CASGPSAGGHTDTQYF. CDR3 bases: TGTGCCAGCGGACCATCCGCGGGGGGTCACACAGATACGCAGTATTTT.

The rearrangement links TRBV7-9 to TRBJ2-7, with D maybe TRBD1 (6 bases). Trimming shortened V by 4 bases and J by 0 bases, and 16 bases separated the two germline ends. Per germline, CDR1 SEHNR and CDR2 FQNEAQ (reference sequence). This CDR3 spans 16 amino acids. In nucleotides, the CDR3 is TGTGCCAGCAGCTCATCGACAGGATTAAGCTCCTACGAGCAGTACTTC. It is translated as CASSSSTGLSSYEQYF.

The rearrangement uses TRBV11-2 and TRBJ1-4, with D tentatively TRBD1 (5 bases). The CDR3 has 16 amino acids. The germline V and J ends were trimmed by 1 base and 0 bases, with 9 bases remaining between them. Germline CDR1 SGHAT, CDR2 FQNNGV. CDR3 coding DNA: TGTGCCAGCAGCTTAGGAGAGACAGCAACTAATGAAAAACTGTTTTTT. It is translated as CASSLGETATNEKLFF.

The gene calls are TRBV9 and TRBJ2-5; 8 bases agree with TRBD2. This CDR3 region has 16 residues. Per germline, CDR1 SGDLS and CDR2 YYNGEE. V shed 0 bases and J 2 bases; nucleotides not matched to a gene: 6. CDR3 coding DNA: TGTGCCAGCAGCGTAGCGGGGGGGCTAGCGCAAGAGACCCAGTACTTC. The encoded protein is CASSVAGGLAQETQYF.

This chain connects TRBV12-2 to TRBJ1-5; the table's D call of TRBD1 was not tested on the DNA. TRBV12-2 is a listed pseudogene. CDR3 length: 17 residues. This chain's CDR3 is CASRLARPGDSNQPQHF. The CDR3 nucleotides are TGTGCAAGTCGTTTAGCCCGCCCAGGGGATAGCAATCAGCCCCAGCATTTT.

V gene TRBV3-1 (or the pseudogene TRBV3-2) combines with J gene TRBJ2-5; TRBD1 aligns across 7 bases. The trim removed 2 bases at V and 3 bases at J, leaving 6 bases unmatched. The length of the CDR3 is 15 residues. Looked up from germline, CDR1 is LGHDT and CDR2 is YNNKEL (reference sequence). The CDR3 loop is CASSQTYRGEETQYF. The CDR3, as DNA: TGTGCCAGCAGCCAAACCTACAGGGGAGAAGAGACCCAGTACTTC.

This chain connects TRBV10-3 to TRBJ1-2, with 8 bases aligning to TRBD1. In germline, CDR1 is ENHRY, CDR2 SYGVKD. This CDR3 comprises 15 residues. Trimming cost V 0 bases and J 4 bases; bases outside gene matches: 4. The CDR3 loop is CAISESTGDIYGYTF. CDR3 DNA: TGTGCCATCAGTGAGTCGACAGGGGACATCTATGGCTACACCTTC.

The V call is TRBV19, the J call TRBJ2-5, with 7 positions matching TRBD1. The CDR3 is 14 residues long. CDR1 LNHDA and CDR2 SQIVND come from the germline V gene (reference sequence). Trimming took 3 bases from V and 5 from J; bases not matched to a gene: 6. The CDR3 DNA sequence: TGTGCCAGTAGTATTCAGGGGGAGTGGGAGACCCAGTACTTC. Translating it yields CASSIQGEWETQYF.

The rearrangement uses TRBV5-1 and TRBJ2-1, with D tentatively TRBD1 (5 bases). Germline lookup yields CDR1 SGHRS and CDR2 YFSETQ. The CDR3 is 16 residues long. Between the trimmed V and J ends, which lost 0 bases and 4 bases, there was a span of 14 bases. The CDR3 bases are TGCGCCAGCAGCTTGGCCGCCAGGACACAGTACAATGAGCAGTTCTTC. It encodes CASSLAARTQYNEQFF.

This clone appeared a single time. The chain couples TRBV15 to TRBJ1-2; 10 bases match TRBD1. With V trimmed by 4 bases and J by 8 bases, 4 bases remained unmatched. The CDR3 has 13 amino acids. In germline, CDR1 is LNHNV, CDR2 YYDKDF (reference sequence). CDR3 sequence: CATSTRTGGGYTF. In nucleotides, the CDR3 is TGTGCCACCAGCACTAGGACAGGGGGAGGCTACACCTTC.

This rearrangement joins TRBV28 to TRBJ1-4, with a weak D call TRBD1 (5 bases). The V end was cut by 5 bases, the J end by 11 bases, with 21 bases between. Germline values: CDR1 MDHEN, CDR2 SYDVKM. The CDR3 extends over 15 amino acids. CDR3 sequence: CASSPGGSTGKKLFF. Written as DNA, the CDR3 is TGTGCCAGCAGTCCCGGTGGCAGTACAGGAAAGAAACTGTTTTTT.

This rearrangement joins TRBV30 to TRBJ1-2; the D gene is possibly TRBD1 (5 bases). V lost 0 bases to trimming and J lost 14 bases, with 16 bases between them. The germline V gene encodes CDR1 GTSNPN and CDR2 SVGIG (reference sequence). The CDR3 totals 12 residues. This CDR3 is CAWSVQISGRTF. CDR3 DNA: TGTGCCTGGAGTGTACAGATCTCAGGGAGGACCTTC.

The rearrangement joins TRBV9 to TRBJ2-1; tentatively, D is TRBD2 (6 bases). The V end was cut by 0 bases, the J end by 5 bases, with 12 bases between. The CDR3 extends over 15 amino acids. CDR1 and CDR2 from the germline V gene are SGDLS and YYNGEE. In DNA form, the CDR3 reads TGTGCCAGCAGCGTAGTTAGCGGTTCCCACAATGAGCAGTTCTTC. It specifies CASSVVSGSHNEQFF.

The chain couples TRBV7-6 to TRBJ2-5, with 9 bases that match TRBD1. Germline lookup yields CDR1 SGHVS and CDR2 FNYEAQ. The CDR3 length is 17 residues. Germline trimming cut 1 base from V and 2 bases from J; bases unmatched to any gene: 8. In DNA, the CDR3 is TGTGCCAGCAGCTTAGAGGGACAGGGCGAAAAACAAGAGACCCAGTACTTC. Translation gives CASSLEGQGEKQETQYF.

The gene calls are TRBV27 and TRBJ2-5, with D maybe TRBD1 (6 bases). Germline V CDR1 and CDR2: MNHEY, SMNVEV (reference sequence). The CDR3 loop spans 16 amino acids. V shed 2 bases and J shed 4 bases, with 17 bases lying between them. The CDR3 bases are TGTGCCAGCAGTTTAATCTTAGGGCAGGGGTTAGAGACCCAGTACTTC. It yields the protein CASSLILGQGLETQYF.

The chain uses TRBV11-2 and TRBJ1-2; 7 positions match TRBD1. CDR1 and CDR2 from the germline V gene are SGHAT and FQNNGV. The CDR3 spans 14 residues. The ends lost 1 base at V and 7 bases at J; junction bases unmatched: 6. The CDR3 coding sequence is TGTGCCAGCAGCTTAGTTGGCTCAGGGGGTGGCTACACCTTC. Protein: CASSLVGSGGGYTF.

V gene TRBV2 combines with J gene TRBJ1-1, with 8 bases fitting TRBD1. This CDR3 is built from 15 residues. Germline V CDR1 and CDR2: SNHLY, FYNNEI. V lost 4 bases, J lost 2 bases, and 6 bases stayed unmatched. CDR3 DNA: TGTGCCAGCAGTGCTTCAGGACAGGGTAACACTGAAGCTTTCTTT. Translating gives CASSASGQGNTEAFF.

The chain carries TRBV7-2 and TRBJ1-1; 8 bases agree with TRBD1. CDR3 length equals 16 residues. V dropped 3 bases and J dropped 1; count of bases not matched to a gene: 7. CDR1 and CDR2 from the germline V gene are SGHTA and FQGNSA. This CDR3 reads CASSFRVGTGNTEAFF. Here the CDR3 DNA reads TGTGCCAGCAGCTTCCGGGTGGGGACAGGGAACACTGAAGCTTTCTTT.

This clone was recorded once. As DNA, the CDR3 is TGTGCCAGCAGAGGGACAGGGTCACTCGAGCAGTACTTC. Its protein product is CASRGTGSLEQYF. The V and J genes are TRBV27 and TRBJ2-7, with TRBD1 identical over 9 bases. The CDR3 extends over 13 amino acids. In germline, CDR1 is MNHEY, CDR2 SMNVEV (reference sequence). V shed 6 bases, J shed 6 bases, and the junction held 6 bases outside the gene matches.